Listed here is a single T cell receptor beta chain. This receptor's antigen is unknown. Base qualities are not provided; no much larger clone lies one nucleotide away. This specimen belongs to a study of cytomegalovirus exposure and HLA in healthy donors (dated by TCRdb to about 2017). Background on the whole study: An earlier analysis of more than 550 of the donors reported about 300 Gb of sequence data and 95 million to 130 million unique TCR beta sequences obtained from some 200 million T cells. An early release that covered some 640 HLA-typed donors contained about 300 gigabases of sequencing data and about 84 million unique TCR sequences. Of the approximately 400 genotyped donors, about 80% fell in the genetic ancestry cluster associated with self-reported Caucasian donors. The aim of the study was to test whether cataloging public T cell receptors could identify signatures of past pathogen exposure. The study used immunosequencing to profile the T cell repertoires of more than 650 subjects and linked those repertoires to cytomegalovirus serostatus. A separate validation cohort of some 130 different subjects was used in addition to the roughly 670-subject first cohort. To predict cytomegalovirus infection status, the study brought together high-throughput TCR immunosequencing, statistical association of individual TCRs with disease status, and machine learning. In a later analysis, previously published TCR beta repertoires from roughly 710 donors were re-analyzed and high-resolution HLA genotyping was added so that TCR occurrence patterns could be studied. Rather than using new phenotypic data, the later analysis identified candidate immune exposures from TCR beta sequences and from how often those sequences occurred across donors. In an earlier analysis of 550 to 700 of the donors, high-throughput TCR beta sequencing was used to judge whether each TCR beta V gene segment behaved as functional or pseudogenic. Donor age, sex, ethnicity and CMV serostatus were collected together with the repertoire data. In a later genetic analysis, genome-wide SNP genotypes for about 55% of the roughly 670 donors were used, and that subset was treated as a discovery cohort. Every discovery cohort repertoire had been produced on one sequencing platform. Class I and class II HLA loci were covered by the typing at four-digit resolution. The number of typed donors differed by locus: about 629-630 for A, B, C, DRB1 and DQB1; 500 to 550 for DQA1; 606 for DPA1; and 450 to 480 for DPB1. Four or five DR-DQ haplotypes were treated as single units for association and clustering because of strong linkage in the cohort. Among a few hundred genotyped donors of the cohort, an average of about 240,000 unique TCR beta nucleotide sequences were sequenced per donor, around 20% of them non-productive. Overall results and qualifications from the work: Presence/absence analyses assumed roughly uniform sequencing depth across donors, an assumption that may not hold. The authors suggested that the approach could potentially be extended to other disease states and immunological phenotypes. A later analysis found that TCR association rates varied across HLA loci, with DRB1 alleles showing the most associated TCRs and HLA-C alleles the fewest. A total of fewer than 200 TCR beta chains were listed by the study as associated with cytomegalovirus. Specific HLA alleles were associated with 15,000 to 20,000 TCR beta sequences at a false discovery rate of 0.05 in a later analysis. A later analysis found that most CMV-associated TCR beta chains appeared HLA-restricted, with HLA associations seemingly driven largely by CMV exposure. Because the 87-base-pair reads could not distinguish some IMGT-functional V segments, including TRBV6-2 and TRBV6-3, those segments were excluded. A further reported finding was that TCR beta sequences accurately predicted the HLA-A and HLA-B alleles for most subjects in the first cohort. A later genetic analysis associated a missense DCLRE1C variant with V-gene and J-gene trimming of TCR beta chains, and an independent cohort replicated the association. The cohort was sequenced for TCR beta chains only, and without alpha or paired-chain data the features that could be detected were limited. A few of the identified cytomegalovirus-associated TCR beta chains were confirmed in vitro to be specific for cytomegalovirus antigens. In a later analysis, HLA-associated TCR beta chains showed more clonal expansion and lower generation probabilities than non-associated chains that were equally common. HLA typing was unavailable for some donors at each locus, so association tests used only the typed subset. In a later genetic analysis, fewer N-insertions in productive TCRs were reported among donors in an Asian-associated ancestry cluster than the roughly 700-donor mean. The classifier was reported to diagnose cytomegalovirus status with high specificity and sensitivity in both the original cohort and the validation cohort. A cluster of highly shared sequence variants was judged likely to be a technical artifact of the sequencing pipeline. When HLA alleles, especially DR and DQ, strongly co-occurred, attributing TCR associations to individual alleles was difficult. Most TCR sequences were observed very rarely across donors, whereas some public TCRs were present in many individuals. The earlier analysis of approximately 560 of the donors excluded around 17 rarely observed V segments, including chromosome 9 orphons, because counts were too low. According to a later analysis, parvovirus B19, influenza, CMV and Epstein-Barr virus appeared linked to several top co-occurrence clusters. In an earlier analysis of 587 of the donors, most TCR beta V segments were observed in productive rearrangements about 87% or about 30% of the time, broadly matching IMGT annotations. Immune exposure information for the cohort was limited to CMV serostatus. Linkage disequilibrium might explain the correlated functional status among segregating V segments, but an unknown experimental factor could not be excluded.

The cohort was made up of about 610 healthy bone marrow donors. At the time of sampling, every cohort member was nominally healthy, though immune exposures that went unrecorded were likely present. The donor tested CMV seropositive, placing the donor among the roughly 300 seropositive members of the cohort. Each donor provided a peripheral blood sample, and peripheral blood mononuclear cells were used for TCR beta sequencing. The Qiagen DNeasy Blood Extraction Kit was used to extract genomic DNA from the blood cell samples. The library was made by the immunoSEQ multiplex PCR assay. The multiplex PCR relied on a mix of 60 forward primers for TCR Vbeta segments and 13 reverse primers for TCR Jbeta segments. The CDR3 region of rearranged TCR beta genes was amplified from genomic DNA with a multiplex PCR assay. The amplified TCR beta libraries were sequenced on the Illumina HiSeq System as 87-base-pair reads. The source study handled its data this way. A later analysis counted some 74 million unique TCR beta chains across the 640 or so repertoires, and around 9.9 million of these chains were shared by at least two donors. Raw reads were error-corrected and collapsed into unique sequences by a nearest-neighbor algorithm in which closely related sequences were merged to remove PCR and sequencing errors. To assign V, D and J gene segments, CDR3 sequences were aligned to IMGT reference sequences. For a sequence to be retained, a match of at least six nucleotides was required to both a V gene segment and a J gene segment. Rearrangements were called productive when the CDR3 lacked stop codons and stayed in frame with V and J; all others were non-productive. Following IMGT convention, CDR3 was defined as the stretch from the second conserved V-encoded cysteine up to the conserved J-encoded phenylalanine. The earlier analysis of about 560 of the donors excluded any sequence lacking an unambiguous match to a single V gene segment. An earlier analysis of some 610 of the donors called V segments functional above 56.7% productive rearrangements and segregating when the between-donor standard deviation exceeded 5%. A statistical classification framework was developed to diagnose cytomegalovirus status using the catalog of TCR beta chain sequences. A later analysis assigned V and J genes by comparing TCR nucleotide sequences with IMGT/GENE-DB human TR gene sequences. Using the TCRdist pipeline, a later analysis assigned CDR3 sequences along with most-parsimonious VDJ recombination scenarios. A later analysis defined each TCR beta chain by its CDR3 amino acid sequence plus V-gene family, and excluded reads lacking a unique V-gene family. To address suspected cross-contamination and a sequencing artifact, a later analysis removed over 500 highly shared, low-generation-probability nucleotide sequences. For each public chain, a later analysis derived a clonal expansion index from normalized ranks of inferred template counts within each repertoire. In a later analysis, generation probabilities were computed using a VDJ recombination model fitted to out-of-frame rearrangements, and the results were checked against IGoR. Hypergeometric tests were used in a later analysis to score TCR-TCR, TCR-HLA and TCR-CMV co-occurrence, with a repertoire-size bias correction applied to the TCR pairs. A later analysis estimated false discovery rates by permuting HLA or CMV assignments 20 times. In a later analysis, co-occurring TCRs were grouped using DBSCAN, and TCRdist sequence similarity was added for clustering within HLA-allele-positive subsets. Co-occurrence clustering excluded repertoires with fewer than 30,000 or more than 120,000 public chains, plus five with anomalous nucleotide sharing. Held by TCRdb, this immuneACCESS table contains in-frame sequences only and omits some clones. Under half of the omission traces to an unresolved V gene where checked; the cause of the rest is unknown. V and J calls and clone size follow that table, whereas D and trimming were derived from the DNA. Recorded for this sample are 110,000 to 150,000 clones; approximately 84% of them occurred a single time. The top ten constitute 9% to 10% of the sample.

V is clipped by 6 bases and J by 1 base, and the sequence between their germline boundaries is 8 bases long. The CDR3 spans 13 residues, from the cysteine through the phenylalanine. Only CDR3 DNA remains: 39 bases, in frame from the first base. CDR1 MDHEN and CDR2 SYDVKM are derived from the germline V gene. The receptor comes from an older woman in good health and CMV-seropositive. The sequence links TRBV28 to TRBJ2-3; the D segment could be TRBD1, given 6 matching bases. Sample: PBMCs. The CDR3 has the sequence CASSRTGTDTQYF. The DNA sequence follows: TGTGCCAGCAGCCGGACAGGCACAGATACGCAGTATTTT.